This TCR beta chain was profiled in a study of regulatory T cells in long-lasting Graves disease. Findings of the study overall: Graves' patients with persistent disease showed TCR diversity lower than patients newly diagnosed.

Relying on iRepertoire HTBI primers and Arm-PCR of CDR3 regions, the team built TCR beta libraries. One entry per CDR3 protein, called by TCRdb with MiXCR from the multiplex PCR reads. The repertoire holds 450,000 to 700,000 distinct CDR3 sequences, with 13% as singletons. The table lists this clonotype with many counts. Its antigen is unknown. There are 11 residues in the CDR3. Trimming removed 3 bases from V and 6 bases from J, with 9 bases in between. The germline CDR1 and CDR2 sequences are DFQATT and SNEGSKA (reference sequence). Specified time point: newly diagnosed GD, antithyroid drugs for less than 3 months. Generation of the TCR library employed RNA extracted from PBMCs. These data were likewise used in another study, on T cells in Graves' hyperthyroidism and ophthalmopathy.

This receptor was taken from a man aged 25-40 years with Graves disease. The rearrangement joins TRBV20-1 to TRBJ2-7; tentative D call: TRBD1 (5 bases). Sequences were derived from peripheral blood mononuclear cells (PBMCs), sampled at new diagnosis, from a patient treated with antithyroid drugs. In DNA form, the CDR3 reads TGCAGTGCTAGGCAGGGAACCGAGCAGTACTTC. Its protein product is CSARQGTEQYF.